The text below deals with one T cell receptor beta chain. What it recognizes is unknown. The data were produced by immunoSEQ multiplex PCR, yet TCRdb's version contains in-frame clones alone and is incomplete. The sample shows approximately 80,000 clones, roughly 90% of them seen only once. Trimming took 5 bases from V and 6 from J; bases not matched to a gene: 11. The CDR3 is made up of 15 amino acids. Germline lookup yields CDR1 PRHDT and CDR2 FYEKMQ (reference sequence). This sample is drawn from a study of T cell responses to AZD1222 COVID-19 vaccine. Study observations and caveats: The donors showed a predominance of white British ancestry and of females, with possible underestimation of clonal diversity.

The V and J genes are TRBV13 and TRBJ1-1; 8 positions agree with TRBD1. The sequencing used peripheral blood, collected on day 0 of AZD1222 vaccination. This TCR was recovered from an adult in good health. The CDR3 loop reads CASSPRTGPGSEAFF. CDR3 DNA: TGTGCCAGCAGCCCACGGACAGGGCCTGGGTCTGAAGCTTTCTTT.